This entry lists 3 T cell receptor beta chains sequenced from one sample in a study of blood T cells in healthy people across ages (dated by TCRdb to between 2015 and 2017). The method was 5' RACE. The run used an Illumina HiSeq 2500. A second about 6 to 11 cycle PCR used a sample-barcoded 5' primer and a J-beta primer mix. Through fastp at Q25 and MiXCR, TCRdb rebuilt clones from the public reads, retaining in-frame beta chains. CDR3 protein sequences are deduplicated, and each keeps its most common genes and DNA. This sample holds 600,000 or so distinct CDR3 sequences; approximately 30% were observed only once. The top ten clonotypes cover about 15% of the sample. The sequencing sample was made of blood. The receptors come from an elderly woman in good health.

The table lists this clonotype with many counts. The J gene is TRBJ1-6, the V gene TRBV25-1, with D possibly being TRBD1 (5 bases). With 2 bases removed from V and 7 bases from J, the gap between germline ends came to 12 bases. Germline-derived CDR1 and CDR2 are MGHDK and SYGVNS. The CDR3 contains 15 residues. The CDR3 coding sequence is TGTGCCAGCAGTGAAAGCCAGGGCCAAAATTCACCCCTCCACTTT. It codes for CASSESQGQNSPLHF. Based on the CDR3 plus reference TRBV25-1 and TRBJ1-6, the full variable domain is EADIYQTPRYLVIGTGKKITLECSQTMGHDKMYWYQQDPGMELHLIHYSYGVNSTEKGDLSSESTVSRIRTEHFPLTLESARPSHTSQYLCASSESQGQNSPLHFGNGTRLTVT.

This clonotype has at least ten counts. The gene calls are TRBV4-2 and TRBJ2-4; D call uncertain. The germline V and J ends were trimmed by 0 bases and 2 bases, with 8 bases remaining between them. Germline values: CDR1 LGHNA, CDR2 YNFKEQ. The CDR3 is 15 residues long. CDR3 DNA: TGTGCCAGCAGCCAAGAGTTGGGGACCAAAAACATTCAGTACTTC. It specifies CASSQELGTKNIQYF.

This clonotype was observed a few times. The rearrangement uses TRBV20-1 and TRBJ1-5; 7 nucleotides align to TRBD1. The CDR3 contains 15 residues. The V and J ends lost 1 base and 3 bases, in that order; junction bases with no gene match: 6. The germline CDR1 and CDR2 sequences are DFQATT and SNEGSKA (reference sequence). The CDR3, as DNA: TGCAGTGCTAGAGGAGAAGGGGGCCACAATCAGCCCCAGCATTTT. Protein product: CSARGEGGHNQPQHF.